The rows below give T cell receptor beta chains drawn from one sample of a study of blood T cell repertoires in COVID-19. Clones were sequenced by immunoSEQ multiplex PCR, and TCRdb holds only the in-frame ones, with some missing. This table holds about 28,000 clones, 85% found once. Sequences were obtained from peripheral blood. The receptors shown here come from a human donor in a cohort sampled during active COVID-19. The CDR3 runs from the conserved cysteine through the conserved F or W. A D gene is named only where the DNA matches it firmly. Size values are once, few and many counts, or a class for expanded clones, and some rows have none.

len	v_gene	j_gene	d_gene	abundance	CDR3nt	CDR3aa
15	TRBV7-2	TRBJ2-3	.	once	TGTGCCAGCAGCTTACGATTGACAGAGACAGATACGCAGTATTTT	CASSLRLTETDTQYF
16	TRBV30	TRBJ2-3	TRBD2	.	TGTGCCTGGTCCCCAGGACAGAGCGGGGGTGAGAATACGCAGTATTTT	CAWSPGQSGGENTQYF
16	TRBV4-1	TRBJ2-2	TRBD2	.	TGCGCCAGCAGCCGTACTAGCGGGGCCTACACCGGGGAGCTGTTTTTT	CASSRTSGAYTGELFF
13	TRBV7-6	TRBJ2-1	.	.	TGTGCCAGCAGTCAAGACAGGCCCAAAGAGCAGTTCTTC	CASSQDRPKEQFF
12	TRBV5-8	TRBJ2-7	.	.	TGTGCCAGCAGCTTGGACAGATACGAGCAGTACTTC	CASSLDRYEQYF
14	TRBV6-5	TRBJ1-2	.	.	TGTGCCAGCAGTTACGGGCAGGTCGGCTATGGCTACACCTTC	CASSYGQVGYGYTF
14	TRBV7-2	TRBJ1-1	.	.	TGTGCCAGCAGCCTTGGGAGGGGATGGACTGAAGCTTTCTTT	CASSLGRGWTEAFF
15	TRBV4-3	TRBJ1-2	TRBD1	.	TGCGCCAGCAGCCCGTTTACAGGGGCGGGCTATGGCTACACCTTC	CASSPFTGAGYGYTF
13	TRBV5-4	TRBJ1-1	.	.	TGTGCCAGCGCTATTACAGCAAACACTGAAGCTTTCTTT	CASAITANTEAFF
15	TRBV6-7	TRBJ2-3	TRBD1	.	TGTGCCAGCAGTGGAGGGACAGGGGGACACGATACGCAGTATTTT	CASSGGTGGHDTQYF
14	TRBV18	TRBJ2-7	.	once	TGTGCCAGCTCACCGACAGTCGTTGGCTACGAGCAGTACTTC	CASSPTVVGYEQYF
16	TRBV6-5	TRBJ2-7	.	.	TGTGCCAGCAGTTACGGGGCCGCCTCTCGCTACTACGAGCAGTACTTC	CASSYGAASRYYEQYF
16	TRBV9	TRBJ2-3	.	.	TGTGCCAGCAGCCCCCTAAGAGGCGAGGGAACAGATACGCAGTATTTT	CASSPLRGEGTDTQYF
14	TRBV18	TRBJ2-1	TRBD1	.	TGTGCCAGCTCACCGGGACAGGGGTACAATGAGCAGTTCTTC	CASSPGQGYNEQFF
14	TRBV11-2	TRBJ2-3	TRBD1	.	TGTGCCAGCGGGCAGGGGGAGTTCACAGATACGCAGTATTTT	CASGQGEFTDTQYF
11	TRBV10-3	TRBJ2-7	.	.	TGTGCCATGGGGAGCGCCTACGAGCAGTACTTC	CAMGSAYEQYF
13	TRBV2	TRBJ1-5	.	.	TGTGCCAGCAGCCGACAGAAGGATCAGCCCCAGCATTTT	CASSRQKDQPQHF
15	TRBV11-3	TRBJ1-2	.	.	TGTGCCAGCAGCTTAGCGGGACAAAGGGACCATGGCTACACCTTC	CASSLAGQRDHGYTF
15	TRBV30	TRBJ2-1	TRBD1	.	TGTGCCTGGAGACACGGGACAGGGCCGGCCGATGAGCAGTTCTTC	CAWRHGTGPADEQFF
14	TRBV28	TRBJ1-5	TRBD1	few	TGTGCCAGCAGACAACAGGGGTCTGGTCAGCCCCAGCATTTT	CASRQQGSGQPQHF
15	TRBV7-2	TRBJ1-4	.	few	TGTGCCAGCTCCTATATAGGCAGGTCTAATGAAAAACTGTTTTTT	CASSYIGRSNEKLFF
17	TRBV7-9	TRBJ1-1	TRBD1	.	TGTGCCAGCAGCTTAGCGGACAGGCCCACTGGGAACACTGAAGCTTTCTTT	CASSLADRPTGNTEAFF
15	TRBV6-2/TRBV6-3	TRBJ2-1	.	.	TGTGCCAGCAGTTACTCGATGCGGTCCTACAATGAGCAGTTCTTC	CASSYSMRSYNEQFF
15	TRBV4-2	TRBJ1-1	TRBD1	.	TGTGCCAGCAGCCAAAACAGGGGGTCGAGCACTGAAGCTTTCTTT	CASSQNRGSSTEAFF
17	TRBV7-4	TRBJ2-5	TRBD2	.	TGTGCCAGCAGCTCGCTAGCGGGGGGCTCCTTCCAAGAGACCCAGTACTTC	CASSSLAGGSFQETQYF
15	TRBV5-6	TRBJ2-1	TRBD1	.	TGTGCCAGCAGCCGGGGACAGGGGGCGTGGAATGAGCAGTTCTTC	CASSRGQGAWNEQFF
19	TRBV5-1	TRBJ2-1	TRBD2	.	TGCGCCAGCAGCTTGGTTGGTAGCGGGGGCAGGAGGTCCTACAATGAGCAGTTCTTC	CASSLVGSGGRRSYNEQFF
19	TRBV4-3	TRBJ1-2	TRBD1	.	TGCGCCAGCAGCCAAGGGGGCCCGGGACAGGGCCTTTTTAACTATGGCTACACCTTC	CASSQGGPGQGLFNYGYTF
15	TRBV7-9	TRBJ2-2	TRBD2	.	TGTGCCAGCAGCTTAGAACCTAGCGGGGCCGGGGAGCTGTTTTTT	CASSLEPSGAGELFF
15	TRBV3-1/TRBV3-2	TRBJ2-1	TRBD2	.	TGTGCCAGCAGCCGGGGACGGGGGGCCTACAATGAGCAGTTCTTC	CASSRGRGAYNEQFF
16	TRBV6-2/TRBV6-3	TRBJ1-4	.	once	TGTGCCAGCAGTTACTCCGCAGAGGCAACTAATGAAAAACTGTTTTTT	CASSYSAEATNEKLFF
17	TRBV27	TRBJ2-7	.	once	TGTGCCAGCCTTTTCCGTTCGAGGCCCGACCGATTCTACGAGCAGTACTTC	CASLFRSRPDRFYEQYF
14	TRBV30	TRBJ2-2	.	.	TGTGCCTGGAGTGTACTAGCGAACACCGGGGAGCTGTTTTTT	CAWSVLANTGELFF
13	TRBV7-7	TRBJ1-1	.	few	TGTGCTAGCAGCTTTGACAGGCTCACTGAAGCTTTCTTT	CASSFDRLTEAFF
16	TRBV21-1	TRBJ2-7	.	.	TGTGCCAGCAGCATGGCGCCGGGACAGGAACCTTACGAGCAGTACTTC	CASSMAPGQEPYEQYF
14	TRBV19	TRBJ2-5	TRBD1	.	TGTGCCACCAAAAACAGGGGGCAGGGAGAGACCCAGTACTTC	CATKNRGQGETQYF
15	TRBV20-1	TRBJ2-1	.	.	TGCAGTGCTAGTTACTGGGAGAGCTCCTACAATGAGCAGTTCTTC	CSASYWESSYNEQFF
15	TRBV28	TRBJ1-2	.	.	TGTGCCAGCACCCCCCCCTTGGAGCCTAACTATGGCTACACCTTC	CASTPPLEPNYGYTF
13	TRBV4-3	TRBJ2-5	.	.	TGCGCCAGCAGCCAAGACCAGGGGGAGACCCAGTACTTC	CASSQDQGETQYF
13	TRBV14	TRBJ1-2	TRBD1	.	TGTGCCAGCAGCCAAGTAACAGGGGGTGGCTACACCTTC	CASSQVTGGGYTF